Following are 15 T cell receptor beta chains from one sample sequenced in a study of cytomegalovirus exposure and HLA in healthy donors. The PCR contained 60 Vbeta and 13 Jbeta primers. Libraries were prepared by immunoSEQ multiplex PCR; TCRdb keeps only in-frame clonotypes and omits some of them. The sample shows over 120,000 clones, around 84% of them seen only once. The sequencing input was PBMCs. These receptors all come from a man aged 50 or older in good health and CMV-seronegative.

This sequence joins TRBV11-3 and TRBJ1-6; D unclear. CDR1 is SGHNT and CDR2 is YENEEA in the germline V gene. Trimming stripped 0 bases from V and 4 bases from J, with 7 bases between. The CDR3 has 15 residues. CDR3 sequence reads: CASSLDSSYNSPLHF. For the CDR3, the DNA is TGTGCCAGCAGCTTAGATAGTTCGTATAATTCACCCCTCCACTTT.

This clone was seen more than once but under ten times. The gene calls are TRBV6-5 and TRBJ1-2, with D tentatively TRBD1 (5 bases). CDR1 is MNHEY, CDR2 SVGAGI, per germline. The CDR3 runs to 15 residues. V was clipped by 0 bases and J by 0 bases, with 8 bases between them. CDR3 nucleotides: TGTGCCAGCAGTTACTCGGGGGGAACTAACTATGGCTACACCTTC. It yields the protein CASSYSGGTNYGYTF.

The V and J genes are TRBV2 and TRBJ2-4; 9 bases match TRBD1. V dropped 6 bases and J dropped 0; count of bases not matched to a gene: 6. CDR3 length equals 16 residues. Germline-derived CDR1 and CDR2 are SNHLY and FYNNEI. The CDR3 reads CASSADRGIAKNIQYF. The CDR3 DNA reads TGTGCCAGCAGCGCGGACAGGGGAATAGCCAAAAACATTCAGTACTTC.

The chain couples TRBV5-4 to TRBJ2-5; 9 positions agree with TRBD2. The CDR3 runs to 15 residues. Per germline, CDR1 SGHNT and CDR2 YYREEE (reference sequence). The V segment lost 2 bases and the J segment 4 bases; nucleotides outside the gene matches: 6. The CDR3 DNA reads TGTGCCAGCAGCTTAGCGAGCGGGGGGCTAGAGACCCAGTACTTC. As protein: CASSLASGGLETQYF.

The rearrangement uses TRBV7-7 and TRBJ1-4, with 10 bases lining up with TRBD1. In germline, CDR1 is SSHAT, CDR2 FNYEAQ (reference sequence). This CDR3 contains 16 residues. The junction had 7 bases not matched to a gene; V was cut back by 5 bases and J by 4 bases. This CDR3 is CASSAGTGANNEKLFF. CDR3 in DNA: TGTGCCAGCAGCGCCGGGACAGGGGCCAATAATGAAAAACTGTTTTTT.

The chain has TRBV5-1 and TRBJ1-4, with TRBD1 identical over 8 bases. Losses at the gene ends were 4 bases for V and 3 bases for J; bases not matched to a gene: 2. The CDR3 totals 14 residues. The germline CDR1 and CDR2 sequences are SGHRS and YFSETQ. CDR3 sequence: CASSPTGANEKLFF. CDR3 sequence (DNA): TGCGCCAGCAGCCCGACAGGGGCTAATGAAAAACTGTTTTTT. Combining the CDR3 with reference TRBV5-1 and TRBJ1-4 gives the whole variable domain KAGVTQTPRYLIKTRGQQVTLSCSPISGHRSVSWYQQTPGQGLQFLFEYFSETQRNKGNFPGRFSGRQFSNSRSEMNVSTLELGDSALYLCASSPTGANEKLFFGSGTQLSVL.

The J gene is TRBJ2-5, the V gene TRBV9; maybe TRBD1 (5 bases). The germline V gene encodes CDR1 SGDLS and CDR2 YYNGEE. Trimming stripped 4 bases from V and 0 bases from J, with 13 bases between. CDR3 length: 15 amino acids. Here the CDR3 reads CASSPDQGNQETQYF. CDR3 bases: TGTGCCAGCAGCCCCGATCAGGGAAACCAAGAGACCCAGTACTTC. The full variable domain, completed using reference TRBV9 and TRBJ2-5, is DSGVTQTPKHLITATGQRVTLRCSPRSGDLSVYWYQQSLDQGLQFLIQYYNGEERAKGNILERFSAQQFPDLHSELNLSSLELGDSALYFCASSPDQGNQETQYFGPGTRLLVL.

This clone was picked up a small number of times. This sequence joins TRBV9 and TRBJ2-2; 11 nucleotides align to TRBD1. V was clipped by 4 bases and J by 4 bases; unmatched bases: 9. The CDR3 extends over 17 amino acids. Germline V lookup: CDR1 SGDLS, CDR2 YYNGEE. The chain's CDR3 is CASSTHTGTGGTGELFF. The CDR3, as DNA: TGTGCCAGCAGCACACATACCGGGACAGGGGGCACCGGGGAGCTGTTTTTT.

The chain employs TRBV10-2 and TRBJ2-1; 10 positions match TRBD2. The germline gives CDR1 WSHSY, CDR2 SAAADI. This CDR3 has 15 amino acids. Trimming at V came to 5 bases and at J to 2 bases, leaving 3 bases not matched to a gene. CDR3 sequence reads: CASSLLAGAYNEQFF. CDR3 nucleotides: TGCGCCAGCAGTCTGCTAGCGGGAGCCTACAATGAGCAGTTCTTC.

The chain recombines TRBV7-6 with TRBJ2-7; 10 bases map to TRBD1. The ends lost 1 base at V and 2 bases at J; junction bases unmatched: 2. CDR3 size: 15 residues. Germline CDR1 SGHVS, CDR2 FNYEAQ. CDR3 protein: CASSLVGQGAYEQYF. DNA of the CDR3: TGTGCCAGCAGCTTAGTCGGACAGGGGGCCTACGAGCAGTACTTC.

The CDR3 loop reads CASSYTVGTNEKLFF. The CDR3 bases are TGTGCCAGCAGTTACACAGTTGGTACTAATGAAAAACTGTTTTTT. The chain has TRBV6-5 and TRBJ1-4, with D unresolved. Trimming stripped 2 bases from V and 2 bases from J, with 9 bases between. The CDR3 extends over 15 amino acids. Germline V gives CDR1 MNHEY, CDR2 SVGAGI.

The rearrangement joins TRBV4-1 to TRBJ2-1; a possible D gene is TRBD2 (6 bases). The CDR3 contains 17 residues. Germline CDR1 is MGHRA and CDR2 is YSYEKL. The V end was cut by 3 bases, the J end by 8 bases, with 23 bases between. The CDR3 DNA reads as TGCGCCAGCAGCCACCAACGCGTTTCCGGGAGTCTCGATGAGCAGTTCTTC. It yields the protein CASSHQRVSGSLDEQFF.

The chain joins TRBV7-9 to TRBJ2-3; a weak D match, TRBD1 (6 bases). V was trimmed by 2 bases and J by 3 bases, leaving 9 bases between them. The CDR3 loop spans 14 amino acids. Germline V gene lookup returns CDR1 SEHNR and CDR2 FQNEAQ (reference sequence). The CDR3 DNA reads as TGTGCCAGCAGCTTACAGGGGAGAACAGATACGCAGTATTTT. Encoded protein: CASSLQGRTDTQYF.

This clone was counted only a few times. The V and J genes are TRBV28 and TRBJ1-1; no clear D gene. Trimming stripped 6 bases from V and 8 bases from J, with 13 bases between. Germline CDR1 reads MDHEN; CDR2 reads SYDVKM. The CDR3 extends over 12 amino acids. CDR3 in amino acids: CASSTRRSEAFF. The DNA of the CDR3 is TGTGCCAGCAGCACCCGACGGAGCGAAGCTTTCTTT.

This chain joins TRBV6-5 and TRBJ2-1; TRBD2 aligns across 12 bases. After removal of 4 bases from V and 6 bases from J, the junction contained 7 bases not matched to a gene. Germline assignment: CDR1 MNHEY and CDR2 SVGAGI. The CDR3 is 16 residues long. The CDR3 loop is CASSSSSGGAFNEQFF. The CDR3 nucleotides read TGTGCCAGCAGTTCTTCTAGCGGGGGGGCCTTCAATGAGCAGTTCTTC.